This T cell receptor beta chain was sequenced in a study of OX40 agonist ivuxolimab in advanced cancers. At the level of the study: Treatment received earlier with anti-PD-1, anti-PD-L1 or anti-CTLA-4 agents was allowed, and more than 30% had some.

CDR3 length: 15 residues. The germline V and J ends were trimmed by 0 bases and 1 base, with 10 bases remaining between them. Germline CDR1 and CDR2: SGHRS and YFSETQ. Assay: immunoSEQ multiplex PCR; the TCRdb copy retains only in-frame clones and omits some. The repertoire has tens of thousands of clones, around 93% of them found once; the top ten carry approximately 0.3%. This clone was recorded once. With autoimmune disease history or systemic immunosuppression, patients were excluded. The TCR comes from an adult with an advanced solid tumor such as melanoma, head and neck, liver or kidney cancer. The source material was CD4+ or CD8+ T cells sorted from blood, sampled in a trial of the OX40 agonist ivuxolimab. This chain connects TRBV5-1 to TRBJ1-1; D uncertain. The CDR3 DNA follows: TGCGCCAGCAGCTTGGTGGTCGGGGAGAACACTGAAGCTTTCTTT. It translates to CASSLVVGENTEAFF.